The rows below give T cell receptor beta chains drawn from one sample of a study of blood T cell repertoires in COVID-19. Only in-frame clones appear in the TCRdb table, and some are missing; sequencing was by immunoSEQ multiplex PCR. Counted here are about 100,000 clones, around four fifths occurring once; the ten biggest clones make up about 12%. Sequenced sample: peripheral blood. The receptors stem from a woman in her sixties or seventies with acute or convalescent COVID-19. Each CDR3 is given with its conserved first and last residue. D genes are given only for firm matches. Part of the rows lack a size; the others show once, few, many or a class for expanded clones.

clone size: -; D gene: TRBD1; V gene: TRBV28; J gene: TRBJ2-5; CDR3 protein: CASSLGGRWETQYF; CDR3 DNA: TGTGCCAGCAGCCTAGGGGGCAGATGGGAGACCCAGTACTTC
clone size: -; D gene: -; V gene: TRBV3-1/TRBV3-2; J gene: TRBJ1-4; CDR3 protein: CASSQQGGHEKLFF; CDR3 DNA: TGTGCCAGCAGCCAGCAGGGAGGGCATGAAAAACTGTTTTTT
clone size: -; D gene: -; V gene: TRBV24-1; J gene: TRBJ1-2; CDR3 protein: CATSDDQRNYGYTF; CDR3 DNA: TGTGCCACCAGTGATGATCAGCGAAACTATGGCTACACCTTC
clone size: -; D gene: TRBD1; V gene: TRBV19; J gene: TRBJ2-7; CDR3 protein: CASSIVGQSYEQYF; CDR3 DNA: TGTGCCAGTAGTATAGTGGGACAGTCCTACGAGCAGTACTTC
clone size: -; D gene: -; V gene: TRBV6-1; J gene: TRBJ1-2; CDR3 protein: CASSEVGASYGYTF; CDR3 DNA: TGTGCCAGCAGTGAAGTGGGGGCCTCCTATGGCTACACCTTC
clone size: -; D gene: -; V gene: TRBV7-8; J gene: TRBJ2-3; CDR3 protein: CASSLAGLPTDTQYF; CDR3 DNA: TGTGCCAGCAGCTTAGCTGGCCTTCCCACAGATACGCAGTATTTT
clone size: -; D gene: -; V gene: TRBV7-4; J gene: TRBJ2-5; CDR3 protein: CASSLRRFAGRNKLETQYF; CDR3 DNA: TGTGCCAGCAGCTTACGTAGGTTTGCAGGGAGGAATAAACTGGAGACCCAGTACTTC
clone size: -; D gene: -; V gene: TRBV2; J gene: TRBJ2-2; CDR3 protein: CASSELHSGELFF; CDR3 DNA: TGTGCCAGCAGTGAATTGCATAGCGGGGAGCTGTTTTTT
clone size: -; D gene: TRBD1; V gene: TRBV30; J gene: TRBJ1-1; CDR3 protein: CAWSGGTGGQNTEAFF; CDR3 DNA: TGTGCCTGGAGTGGCGGGACAGGGGGGCAGAACACTGAAGCTTTCTTT
clone size: -; D gene: -; V gene: TRBV5-6; J gene: TRBJ2-1; CDR3 protein: CASSLDGIGQKANEQFF; CDR3 DNA: TGTGCCAGCAGCTTGGACGGGATCGGGCAGAAAGCCAATGAGCAGTTCTTC
clone size: once; D gene: -; V gene: TRBV14; J gene: TRBJ1-1; CDR3 protein: CASSQIIGAGPSPEAFF; CDR3 DNA: TGTGCCAGCAGCCAAATCATTGGGGCAGGGCCCTCTCCTGAAGCTTTCTTT
clone size: -; D gene: -; V gene: TRBV7-9; J gene: TRBJ1-1; CDR3 protein: CASSSWADTEAFF; CDR3 DNA: TGTGCCAGCAGCTCTTGGGCCGACACTGAAGCTTTCTTT
clone size: -; D gene: TRBD2; V gene: TRBV19; J gene: TRBJ2-1; CDR3 protein: CASSQLAGEIYNEQFF; CDR3 DNA: TGTGCCAGTAGTCAACTAGCGGGGGAAATTTACAATGAGCAGTTCTTC
clone size: -; D gene: -; V gene: TRBV29-1; J gene: TRBJ1-1; CDR3 protein: CSVYKNTEAFF; CDR3 DNA: TGCAGCGTTTACAAGAACACTGAAGCTTTCTTT
clone size: -; D gene: -; V gene: TRBV2; J gene: TRBJ1-5; CDR3 protein: CASSWDFDQPQHF; CDR3 DNA: TGTGCCAGCAGTTGGGACTTTGATCAGCCCCAGCATTTT
clone size: many; D gene: -; V gene: TRBV2; J gene: TRBJ2-1; CDR3 protein: CASSPTGFGEQFF; CDR3 DNA: TGTGCCAGCAGCCCGACCGGGTTCGGGGAGCAGTTCTTC
clone size: -; D gene: -; V gene: TRBV16; J gene: TRBJ2-2; CDR3 protein: CASSQSRVDTGELFF; CDR3 DNA: TGTGCCAGCAGCCAATCCAGGGTAGACACCGGGGAGCTGTTTTTT
clone size: -; D gene: -; V gene: TRBV5-1; J gene: TRBJ2-6; CDR3 protein: CASSLGPAGANVLTF; CDR3 DNA: TGCGCCAGCAGCTTGGGGCCAGCTGGGGCCAACGTCCTGACTTTC
clone size: -; D gene: TRBD2; V gene: TRBV12-5; J gene: TRBJ2-5; CDR3 protein: CASGDSQLAARETQYF; CDR3 DNA: TGTGCTAGTGGTGACTCCCAACTAGCGGCCCGGGAGACCCAGTACTTC
clone size: -; D gene: -; V gene: TRBV6-1; J gene: TRBJ2-3; CDR3 protein: CASSEAKFGGGPDTQYF; CDR3 DNA: TGTGCCAGCAGTGAAGCGAAATTCGGGGGAGGCCCAGATACGCAGTATTTT
clone size: -; D gene: -; V gene: TRBV12-3/TRBV12-4; J gene: TRBJ1-2; CDR3 protein: CASSWRQGGGYTF; CDR3 DNA: TGTGCCAGCAGTTGGCGCCAGGGAGGTGGCTACACCTTC
clone size: few; D gene: -; V gene: TRBV21-1; J gene: TRBJ1-6; CDR3 protein: CASSPQTLHF; CDR3 DNA: TGTGCCAGCAGCCCTCAGACCCTCCACTTT
clone size: few; D gene: TRBD1; V gene: TRBV6-5; J gene: TRBJ1-6; CDR3 protein: CATQDRGSNSPLHF; CDR3 DNA: TGTGCCACCCAGGACAGGGGTTCTAATTCACCCCTCCACTTT
clone size: -; D gene: TRBD1; V gene: TRBV7-3; J gene: TRBJ1-2; CDR3 protein: CASSLTQGGVGGYTF; CDR3 DNA: TGTGCCAGCAGCTTAACCCAGGGGGGAGTAGGCGGCTACACCTTC
clone size: -; D gene: TRBD1; V gene: TRBV6-5; J gene: TRBJ2-4; CDR3 protein: CASSTTGAIQYF; CDR3 DNA: TGTGCCAGCAGTACTACAGGGGCCATTCAGTACTTC
clone size: -; D gene: TRBD1; V gene: TRBV5-4; J gene: TRBJ1-5; CDR3 protein: CASNVGQGGEYSNQPQHF; CDR3 DNA: TGTGCCAGCAACGTGGGACAGGGGGGAGAGTATAGCAATCAGCCCCAGCATTTT
clone size: -; D gene: TRBD1; V gene: TRBV7-2; J gene: TRBJ1-2; CDR3 protein: CASSFNQGASNYGYTF; CDR3 DNA: TGTGCCAGCAGCTTTAATCAGGGGGCCTCTAACTATGGCTACACCTTC
clone size: -; D gene: -; V gene: TRBV12-3/TRBV12-4; J gene: TRBJ1-4; CDR3 protein: CASSLQVNEKLFF; CDR3 DNA: TGTGCCAGCAGTTTACAGGTCAATGAAAAACTGTTTTTT
clone size: once; D gene: -; V gene: TRBV20-1; J gene: TRBJ2-7; CDR3 protein: CSGSGLEDEQYF; CDR3 DNA: TGCAGTGGTAGTGGGTTAGAGGACGAGCAGTACTTC
clone size: -; D gene: -; V gene: TRBV5-8; J gene: TRBJ1-2; CDR3 protein: CASSLGGQLGGYTF; CDR3 DNA: TGTGCCAGCAGCTTGGGTGGGCAGTTAGGCGGCTACACCTTC
clone size: -; D gene: TRBD2; V gene: TRBV7-9; J gene: TRBJ2-2; CDR3 protein: CASSSRLAANTGELFF; CDR3 DNA: TGTGCCAGCAGCTCGAGACTAGCGGCGAACACCGGGGAGCTGTTTTTT
clone size: -; D gene: TRBD2; V gene: TRBV30; J gene: TRBJ2-4; CDR3 protein: CAWTDGAASGGDIQYF; CDR3 DNA: TGTGCCTGGACAGATGGGGCGGCTAGCGGCGGGGACATTCAGTACTTC
clone size: -; D gene: -; V gene: TRBV5-6; J gene: TRBJ1-3; CDR3 protein: CASSLARGSGNTIYF; CDR3 DNA: TGTGCCAGCAGCTTGGCCAGGGGCTCTGGAAACACCATATATTTT
clone size: -; D gene: TRBD1; V gene: TRBV10-3; J gene: TRBJ1-1; CDR3 protein: CAISGGQGPNTEAFF; CDR3 DNA: TGTGCCATCAGTGGCGGACAGGGACCGAACACTGAAGCTTTCTTT
clone size: -; D gene: -; V gene: TRBV12-5; J gene: TRBJ2-3; CDR3 protein: CASGLALDTQYF; CDR3 DNA: TGTGCTAGTGGTTTGGCCCTCGATACGCAGTATTTT
clone size: -; D gene: -; V gene: TRBV25-1; J gene: TRBJ1-3; CDR3 protein: CASSLGGTGNTIYF; CDR3 DNA: TGTGCCAGCAGTCTAGGGGGAACTGGAAACACCATATATTTT
clone size: -; D gene: -; V gene: TRBV7-2; J gene: TRBJ2-1; CDR3 protein: CASSLVGGAINEQFF; CDR3 DNA: TGTGCCAGCAGCTTAGTGGGGGGGGCAATCAATGAGCAGTTCTTC
clone size: -; D gene: TRBD2; V gene: TRBV4-1; J gene: TRBJ2-2; CDR3 protein: CASSQAGGHTGELFF; CDR3 DNA: TGCGCCAGCAGCCAAGCGGGGGGGCACACCGGGGAGCTGTTTTTT
clone size: -; D gene: TRBD2; V gene: TRBV19; J gene: TRBJ2-3; CDR3 protein: CASTRTSGGNTDTQYF; CDR3 DNA: TGTGCCAGTACGAGGACTAGCGGGGGGAACACAGATACGCAGTATTTT
clone size: -; D gene: -; V gene: TRBV5-5; J gene: TRBJ2-7; CDR3 protein: CARSWGGDTTYEQYF; CDR3 DNA: TGTGCCCGCAGCTGGGGGGGGGACACCACCTACGAGCAGTACTTC
clone size: -; D gene: TRBD1; V gene: TRBV11-2; J gene: TRBJ2-1; CDR3 protein: CASSLFGTGENEQFF; CDR3 DNA: TGTGCCAGCAGTTTGTTCGGGACAGGGGAAAATGAGCAGTTCTTC
clone size: -; D gene: TRBD1; V gene: TRBV5-1; J gene: TRBJ2-3; CDR3 protein: CASSFQGASTDTQYF; CDR3 DNA: TGCGCCAGCAGTTTTCAGGGGGCGAGCACAGATACGCAGTATTTT
clone size: many; D gene: -; V gene: TRBV11-1; J gene: TRBJ1-6; CDR3 protein: CASSSRTAIYSPLHF; CDR3 DNA: TGTGCCAGCAGCTCACGGACAGCCATCTATTCACCCCTCCACTTT
clone size: -; D gene: -; V gene: TRBV5-1; J gene: TRBJ1-2; CDR3 protein: CASSLAGQDYGYTF; CDR3 DNA: TGCGCCAGCAGCTTGGCAGGGCAGGACTATGGCTACACCTTC
clone size: -; D gene: -; V gene: TRBV2; J gene: TRBJ1-5; CDR3 protein: CASSEPNGNQPQHF; CDR3 DNA: TGTGCCAGCAGTGAACCCAACGGTAATCAGCCCCAGCATTTT
clone size: -; D gene: -; V gene: TRBV19; J gene: TRBJ1-4; CDR3 protein: CASSYIATNEKLFF; CDR3 DNA: TGTGCCAGTAGTTACATTGCAACTAATGAAAAACTGTTTTTT
clone size: once; D gene: -; V gene: TRBV19; J gene: TRBJ1-6; CDR3 protein: CASSTGAGFGGFNSPLHF; CDR3 DNA: TGTGCCAGTAGTACTGGGGCAGGGTTCGGGGGTTTTAATTCACCCCTCCACTTT
clone size: -; D gene: -; V gene: TRBV2; J gene: TRBJ2-1; CDR3 protein: CASSAFRQGLDSEQFF; CDR3 DNA: TGTGCCAGCAGTGCCTTCAGGCAGGGGCTCGACAGTGAGCAGTTCTTC
clone size: -; D gene: -; V gene: TRBV18; J gene: TRBJ1-4; CDR3 protein: CASSQRTANEKLFF; CDR3 DNA: TGTGCCAGCTCACAAAGGACAGCTAATGAAAAACTGTTTTTT
clone size: -; D gene: -; V gene: TRBV10-1; J gene: TRBJ2-5; CDR3 protein: CASSDGGAEQETQYF; CDR3 DNA: TGCGCCAGCAGTGACGGGGGAGCCGAACAGGAGACCCAGTACTTC
clone size: -; D gene: -; V gene: TRBV7-3; J gene: TRBJ2-2; CDR3 protein: CASSLSGIDTGELFF; CDR3 DNA: TGTGCCAGCAGCTTATCGGGAATTGACACCGGGGAGCTGTTTTTT
clone size: -; D gene: TRBD1; V gene: TRBV10-3; J gene: TRBJ1-2; CDR3 protein: CAISGEQGAKGYTF; CDR3 DNA: TGTGCCATCAGCGGGGAACAGGGGGCGAAAGGCTACACCTTC
clone size: -; D gene: -; V gene: TRBV2; J gene: TRBJ1-5; CDR3 protein: CASSDHQGQPQHF; CDR3 DNA: TGTGCCAGCAGTGATCACCAGGGGCAGCCCCAGCATTTT
clone size: -; D gene: TRBD1; V gene: TRBV19; J gene: TRBJ1-5; CDR3 protein: CASSRGTGAGNQPQHF; CDR3 DNA: TGTGCCAGTAGTAGGGGGACAGGGGCTGGCAATCAGCCCCAGCATTTT
clone size: -; D gene: TRBD2; V gene: TRBV4-2; J gene: TRBJ2-2; CDR3 protein: CASSQVRSGTKNTGELFF; CDR3 DNA: TGTGCCAGCAGCCAAGTTAGGTCCGGGACTAAGAACACCGGGGAGCTGTTTTTT